This TCR beta chain is from a study of cytomegalovirus exposure and HLA in healthy donors. Study-level points and caveats: The tendency of first-cohort TCR clusters to co-occur in the 120 or so validation repertoires was identified by a subsequent analysis. Cytomegalovirus-associated status was assigned to some 180 TCR beta chains.

Measured with immunoSEQ multiplex PCR; TCRdb has only the in-frame clones, and not every one. The table shows over 250,000 clones, with around 90% occurring only once. Remarks on this clone: Its antigen is still unknown.

The CDR3 spans 17 residues. The germline V gene encodes CDR1 LNHNV and CDR2 YYDKDF (reference sequence). The V segment lost 1 base and the J segment 3 bases; nucleotides outside the gene matches: 9. Sequencing used PBMCs. This TCR derives from a woman aged 30 to 39 in good health and CMV-seropositive. The chain employs TRBV15 and TRBJ2-3; 8 bases are a match to TRBD1. The CDR3 coding sequence is TGTGCCACCAGCAGAGCACGGACAGGGAGTGGAACAGATACGCAGTATTTT. It is translated as CATSRARTGSGTDTQYF.